This TCR beta chain was captured by sequencing in a study of blood T cell repertoires in COVID-19. Study as a whole: Italy, Spain and the United States were the sources of the convalescent and acute COVID-19 samples. PBMCs, B-cell-depleted T cells, or T cells provided the cDNA or gDNA that made up the material.

Original processing notes: Nucleated cell counts were estimated from reference gene primer amplification. Clones were sequenced by immunoSEQ multiplex PCR, and TCRdb holds only the in-frame ones, with some missing. The DNA was the basis for D and trimming; V, J and clone size are from that table. In the table there are approximately 210,000 clones, more than 70% of which are singletons. V dropped 0 bases and J dropped 6 bases, with 14 bases sitting between them. This CDR3 spans 15 amino acids. Per germline, CDR1 MNHEY and CDR2 SMNVEV (reference sequence). The chain joins TRBV27 to TRBJ1-1; D possibly corresponds to TRBD1 (6 bases). The receptor's source is a human donor in a cohort sampled during active COVID-19. Sequenced material: peripheral blood. As DNA, the CDR3 is TGTGCCAGCAGTTTATCGTGGGGAGGGGGATCTGAAGCTTTCTTT. Its protein product is CASSLSWGGGSEAFF.